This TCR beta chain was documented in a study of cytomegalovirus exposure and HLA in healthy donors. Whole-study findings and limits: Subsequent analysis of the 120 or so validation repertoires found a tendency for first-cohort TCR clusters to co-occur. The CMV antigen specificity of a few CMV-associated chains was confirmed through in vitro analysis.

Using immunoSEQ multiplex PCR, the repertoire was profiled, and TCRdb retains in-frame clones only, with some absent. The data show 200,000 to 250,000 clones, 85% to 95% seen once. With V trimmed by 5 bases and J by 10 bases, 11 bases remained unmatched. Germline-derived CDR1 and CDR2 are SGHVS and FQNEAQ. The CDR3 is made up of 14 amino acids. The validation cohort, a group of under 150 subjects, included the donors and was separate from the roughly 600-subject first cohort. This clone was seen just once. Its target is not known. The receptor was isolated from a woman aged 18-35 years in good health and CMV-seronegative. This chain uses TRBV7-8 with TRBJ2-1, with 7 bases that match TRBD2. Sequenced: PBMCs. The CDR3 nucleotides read TGTGCCAGCAGCCCCCGGACTAGAATGGGGGAGCAGTTCTTC. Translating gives CASSPRTRMGEQFF.